Following are 7 T cell receptor beta chains from one sample sequenced in a study of a mutant IDH1 vaccine in newly diagnosed glioma. Antigens for these TCRs are unknown. The time point: week 11, during vaccination. Each dose delivered 300 ug of mutant IDH1 20-mer peptide subcutaneously with imiquimod. Libraries were prepared by immunoSEQ multiplex PCR; TCRdb keeps only in-frame clonotypes and omits some of them. In the table there are 35,000 to 50,000 clones, roughly 84% of which are singletons. The material sequenced was PBMCs, taken from a glioma patient whose treatment included an IDH1 peptide vaccine. The receptors here all came from a man aged 40-50 years with glioma.

The rearrangement links TRBV5-8 to TRBJ1-5; TRBD1 aligns across 8 bases. The CDR3 loop spans 14 amino acids. Per the germline V gene, CDR1 is SGHTS and CDR2 is YDEGEE. Losses at the gene ends were 5 bases for V and 7 bases for J; bases not matched to a gene: 8. The CDR3 DNA is TGTGCCAGCAGATATGGACAGGGAGGACAGCCCCAGCATTTT. Protein: CASRYGQGGQPQHF.

The chain recombines TRBV7-2 with TRBJ2-1; no clear D gene. This CDR3 is 15 amino acids long. In germline, CDR1 is SGHTA, CDR2 FQGNSA. V lost 0 bases, J lost 5 bases, and 11 bases lay in between. As DNA, the CDR3 is TGTGCCAGCAGCTTAGCGCGAGGAAGTAACAATGAGCAGTTCTTC. This codes for CASSLARGSNNEQFF.

In its sample, this clone was seen once. In DNA form, the CDR3 reads TGTGCCAGCAGCATGGACGGGAACTATGGCTACACCTTC. This gives the protein CASSMDGNYGYTF. The chain couples TRBV7-9 to TRBJ1-2, with D unclear. This CDR3 has 13 amino acids. Germline V gives CDR1 SEHNR, CDR2 FQNEAQ (reference sequence). Deletions cut 5 bases from V and 2 bases from J, with 9 bases between.

This clone was recorded once. The chain carries TRBV5-1 and TRBJ1-3; tentatively, D is TRBD1 (6 bases). Germline-derived CDR1 and CDR2 are SGHRS and YFSETQ. V lost 0 bases and J lost 4, with 11 bases in between. The CDR3 covers 15 residues. DNA for the CDR3: TGCGCCAGCAGCTTGGATACAGGGCAAGGAAACACCATATATTTT. This codes for CASSLDTGQGNTIYF. The full variable domain, its missing parts supplied by reference TRBV5-1 and TRBJ1-3, is KAGVTQTPRYLIKTRGQQVTLSCSPISGHRSVSWYQQTPGQGLQFLFEYFSETQRNKGNFPGRFSGRQFSNSRSEMNVSTLELGDSALYLCASSLDTGQGNTIYFGEGSWLTVV.

The J gene is TRBJ2-3, the V gene TRBV6-4; no firm D call. Deletions cut 0 bases from V and 6 bases from J, with 4 bases between. Germline V gives CDR1 MRHNA, CDR2 SNTAGT. CDR3 size: 12 residues. The CDR3 reads CASSDSGDTQYF. The CDR3 DNA reads TGTGCCAGCAGTGACTCGGGGGATACGCAGTATTTT.

J is TRBJ2-1 and V is TRBV7-2, with TRBD2 matching 7 bases. V lost 3 bases, J lost 5 bases, and 7 bases stayed unmatched. Germline V gene sequence: CDR1 SGHTA, CDR2 FQGNSA. The CDR3 runs 15 residues. The CDR3 spells CASSFWASGNNEQFF. The CDR3 bases are TGTGCCAGCAGCTTCTGGGCTAGCGGTAACAATGAGCAGTTCTTC. The entire variable domain, with the rest obtained from reference TRBV7-2 and TRBJ2-1, is as follows: GAGVSQSPSNKVTEKGKDVELRCDPISGHTALYWYRQSLGQGLEFLIYFQGNSAPDKSGLPSDRFSAERTGGSVSTLTIQRTQQEDSAVYLCASSFWASGNNEQFFGPGTRLTVL.

V is TRBV19 and J is TRBJ2-1; D remains unclear. Trimming removed 5 bases from V and 10 bases from J, with 15 bases in between. Germline CDR1 LNHDA, CDR2 SQIVND (reference sequence). The CDR3 is 13 residues long. The CDR3 spells CASSLRSGAEQFF. In nucleotides, the CDR3 is TGTGCCAGTAGTCTCCGGTCGGGTGCCGAGCAGTTCTTC.